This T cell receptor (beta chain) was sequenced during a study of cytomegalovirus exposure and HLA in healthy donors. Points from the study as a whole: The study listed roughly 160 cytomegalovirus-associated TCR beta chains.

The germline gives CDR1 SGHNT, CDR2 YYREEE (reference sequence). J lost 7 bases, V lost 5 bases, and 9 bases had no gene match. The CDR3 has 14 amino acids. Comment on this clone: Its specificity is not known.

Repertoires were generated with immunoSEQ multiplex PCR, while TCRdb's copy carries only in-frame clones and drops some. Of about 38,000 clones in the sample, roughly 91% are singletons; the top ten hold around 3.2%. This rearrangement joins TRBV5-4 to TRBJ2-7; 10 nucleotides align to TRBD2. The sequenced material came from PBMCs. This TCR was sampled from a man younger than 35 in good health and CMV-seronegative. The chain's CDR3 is CASRSGGEGEEQYF. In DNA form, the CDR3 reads TGTGCCAGCAGGAGCGGGGGGGAAGGTGAAGAGCAGTACTTC.